This is a list of T cell receptor beta chains from one sample in a study of spatial heterogeneity in lung cancer. TCRdb fed the 5' RACE reads into MiXCR, producing one record per CDR3 protein. Of around 110,000 distinct CDR3 sequences listed, 10% to 15% are singletons. The sample in question was PBMCs, obtained at follow-up. Receptors were obtained from a male donor with early-stage non-small cell lung cancer. Both conserved end residues are part of each CDR3.

>20|TRBJ2-1|TRBV7-9
CASTSLGSSGGATKYNEQFF
>14|TRBJ2-5|TRBV3-1
CASSQLGQRETQYF
>12|TRBJ1-2|TRBV29-1
CSVEGRMAGYTF
>13|TRBJ1-2|TRBV12-3/TRBV12-4
CASSSDHNYGYTF
>13|TRBJ1-5|TRBV18
CASSPGQDQPQHF
>14|TRBJ2-5|TRBV29-1
CSVEPRGWEETQYF
>14|TRBJ2-5|TRBV7-9
CASSLAIREETQYF
>16|TRBJ1-1|TRBV13
CASSLDSNRRNTEAFF
>12|TRBJ2-1|TRBV7-2
CASSLELGEQFF
>16|TRBJ2-3|TRBV14
CASSQVGQTGTDTQYF
>15|TRBJ1-1|TRBV6-1
CASSEGQAVNTEAFF
>14|TRBJ1-4|TRBV3-1
CASSPRDFHEKLFF
>14|TRBJ2-7|TRBV7-6
CASSKDRGPREQYF
>15|TRBJ2-1|TRBV5-1
CASSLEGAGLNEQFF
>13|TRBJ2-1|TRBV11-3
CASREDSYNEQFF
>12|TRBJ2-7|TRBV7-9
CASSFQTYEQYF
>14|TRBJ2-1|TRBV27
CASSPSTPRNEQFF
>12|TRBJ1-6|TRBV12-3/TRBV12-4
CASSLGETPLHF
>16|TRBJ2-7|TRBV28
CASSPGGAVGVHEQYF
>13|TRBJ2-7|TRBV21-1
CASSGRTSGEQYF
>13|TRBJ1-4|TRBV28
CAYPGSDNEKLFF
>13|TRBJ2-1|TRBV7-2
CASSLTLATEQFF
>12|TRBJ2-2|TRBV5-4
CASSQDQVELFF
>15|TRBJ2-6|TRBV20-1
CSARVSSRAEGVLTF
>13|TRBJ2-7|TRBV6-2/TRBV6-3
CASSRDRHYEQYF
>13|TRBJ2-5|TRBV29-1
CSVELRDRETQYF
>15|TRBJ1-4|TRBV7-2
CASSLGAGWAEKLFF
>14|TRBJ2-5|TRBV11-2
CASSFGAGQETQYF
>13|TRBJ1-1|TRBV18
CAGSHRRDAEAFF